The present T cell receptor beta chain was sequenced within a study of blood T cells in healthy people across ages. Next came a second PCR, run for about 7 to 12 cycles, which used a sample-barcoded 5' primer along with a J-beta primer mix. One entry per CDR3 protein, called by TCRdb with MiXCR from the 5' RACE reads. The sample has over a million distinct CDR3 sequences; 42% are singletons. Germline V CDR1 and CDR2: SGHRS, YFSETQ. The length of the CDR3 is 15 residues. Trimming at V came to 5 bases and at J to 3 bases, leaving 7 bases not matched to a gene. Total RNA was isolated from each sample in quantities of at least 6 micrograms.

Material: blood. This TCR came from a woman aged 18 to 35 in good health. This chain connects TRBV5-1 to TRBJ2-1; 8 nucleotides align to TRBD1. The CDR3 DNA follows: TGCGCCAGCAGACCTCCGGGACAGGACTACAATGAGCAGTTCTTC. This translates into CASRPPGQDYNEQFF.